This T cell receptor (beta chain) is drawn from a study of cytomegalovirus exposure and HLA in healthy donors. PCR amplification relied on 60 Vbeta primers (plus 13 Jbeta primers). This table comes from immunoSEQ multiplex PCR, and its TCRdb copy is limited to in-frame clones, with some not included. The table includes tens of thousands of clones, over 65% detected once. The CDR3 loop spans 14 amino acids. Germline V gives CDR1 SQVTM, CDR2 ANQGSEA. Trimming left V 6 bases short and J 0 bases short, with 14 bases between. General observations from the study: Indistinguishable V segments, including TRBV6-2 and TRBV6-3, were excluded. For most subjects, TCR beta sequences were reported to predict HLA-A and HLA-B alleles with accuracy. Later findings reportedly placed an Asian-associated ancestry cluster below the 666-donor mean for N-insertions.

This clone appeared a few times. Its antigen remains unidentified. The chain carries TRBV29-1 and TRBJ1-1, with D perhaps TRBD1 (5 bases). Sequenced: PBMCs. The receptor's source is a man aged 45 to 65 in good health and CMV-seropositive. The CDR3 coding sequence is TGCAGCGTAAAGGCGACAGACATGAACACTGAAGCTTTCTTT. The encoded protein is CSVKATDMNTEAFF.